These 19 T cell receptor beta chains originate from one sample sequenced in a study of cytomegalovirus exposure and HLA in healthy donors. PCR was performed using 60 Vbeta and 13 Jbeta primers. Only in-frame clones appear in the TCRdb table, and some are missing; sequencing was by immunoSEQ multiplex PCR. The repertoire holds fewer than 250,000 clones, around 83% seen once, with roughly 10% in the top ten. The sequenced sample consisted of PBMCs. These receptors originate from a woman aged 45-65 years in good health and CMV-seropositive.

The chain employs TRBV5-4 and TRBJ1-1, with no clear D. This CDR3 has 14 amino acids. The ends were cut back, 0 bases at V and 4 bases at J, with 10 bases in the middle. From germline, CDR1 is SGHNT and CDR2 YYREEE (reference sequence). The CDR3 spells CASSLGLAPTEAFF. The CDR3 bases are TGTGCCAGCAGCTTGGGCCTGGCCCCCACTGAAGCTTTCTTT.

The chain combines TRBV19 with TRBJ2-4; maybe TRBD1 (9 bases). V was pared by 6 bases and J by 0 bases, with 30 bases between. Germline loops: CDR1 LNHDA, CDR2 SQIVND (reference sequence). There are 21 residues in the CDR3. The CDR3 DNA follows: TGTGCCAGTAGCCGGACAGGGGTAAGGCTAGCGGGTAATCTAGCCAAAAACATTCAGTACTTC. It specifies CASSRTGVRLAGNLAKNIQYF.

The rearrangement links TRBV11-3 to TRBJ2-3; 7 bases are a match to TRBD1. The CDR3 is 16 amino acids. Trimming took 4 bases from V and 1 from J; bases not matched to a gene: 8. Germline V gene lookup returns CDR1 SGHNT and CDR2 YENEEA. The CDR3 DNA follows: TGTGCCAGCAGCTCCAAACGGGACAGCCGCACAGATACGCAGTATTTT. Its protein is CASSSKRDSRTDTQYF.

The genes are TRBV27 and TRBJ2-7; 7 bases are shared with TRBD1. The junction had 8 bases not matched to a gene; V was cut back by 5 bases and J by 7 bases. The CDR3 consists of 13 residues. Germline-derived CDR1 and CDR2 are MNHEY and SMNVEV (reference sequence). CDR3 loop: CASSTGTVREQYF. The CDR3 coding sequence is TGTGCCAGCAGTACCGGGACAGTGAGGGAGCAGTACTTC.

The chain uses TRBV5-6 and TRBJ2-4; 7 bases fit TRBD1. The CDR3 is 13 amino acids. Germline values: CDR1 SGHDT, CDR2 YYEEEE. After removal of 5 bases from V and 8 bases from J, the junction contained 7 bases not matched to a gene. In DNA, the CDR3 is TGTGCCAGCAGATTGACAGGGACGGACATTCAGTACTTC. Protein product: CASRLTGTDIQYF.

The CDR3 protein is CASSLSSPYNSPLHF. Here the CDR3 DNA reads TGTGCCAGCAGCTTATCCAGTCCTTATAATTCACCCCTCCACTTT. V usage is TRBV13 and J usage is TRBJ1-6; D gene uncertain. Germline CDR1 and CDR2: PRHDT and FYEKMQ (reference sequence). Trimming stripped 2 bases from V and 4 bases from J, with 9 bases between. CDR3 length: 15 residues.

The chain uses TRBV7-2 and TRBJ2-3; 11 bases are shared with TRBD2. Germline assignment: CDR1 SGHTA and CDR2 FQGNSA. This CDR3 has 16 residues. The ends lost 3 bases at V and 8 bases at J; junction bases unmatched: 10. In nucleotides, the CDR3 is TGTGCCAGCAGCTTCGGTCTAGCGGGGGGCCCAGGTACGCAGTATTTT. Translation: CASSFGLAGGPGTQYF.

The gene calls are TRBV2 and TRBJ2-3; the match to TRBD2 covers 8 bases. The V gene's germline CDR1 is SNHLY and CDR2 FYNNEI. The trim removed 4 bases at V and 3 bases at J, leaving 3 bases unmatched. This CDR3 has 14 amino acids. The CDR3 loop reads CASSVAGRTDTQYF. The DNA of the CDR3 is TGTGCCAGCAGTGTAGCGGGGCGGACAGATACGCAGTATTTT.

The chain links TRBV6-5 to TRBJ1-1, with unresolved D. The V end was cut by 7 bases, the J end by 0 bases, with 12 bases between. The germline V gene has CDR1 MNHEY and CDR2 SVGAGI. This CDR3 is 14 amino acids long. This CDR3 is CASIPRVVNTEAFF. In nucleotides, the CDR3 is TGTGCCAGCATCCCACGCGTAGTGAACACTGAAGCTTTCTTT.

The chain recombines TRBV9 with TRBJ2-2; 11 bases align to TRBD2. V lost 0 bases, J lost 0 bases, and 1 base stayed unmatched. The CDR3 consists of 17 residues. The V gene's germline CDR1 is SGDLS and CDR2 YYNGEE. The CDR3 loop reads CASSVVAGGPNTGELFF. In DNA, the CDR3 is TGTGCCAGCAGCGTAGTAGCGGGGGGGCCGAACACCGGGGAGCTGTTTTTT.

The chain has TRBV11-2 and TRBJ1-2; 10 bases align to TRBD1. The length of the CDR3 is 15 residues. Germline V gives CDR1 SGHAT, CDR2 FQNNGV. After removal of 5 bases from V and 1 base from J, the junction contained 4 bases not matched to a gene. The CDR3 bases are TGTGCCAGCAGCGAATGGGACAGGGGTAACTATGGCTACACCTTC. As protein: CASSEWDRGNYGYTF.

This chain joins TRBV6-6 and TRBJ2-1; D is ambiguous. CDR1 and CDR2 (germline): MNHNY, SVGAGI (reference sequence). Trimming shortened V by 0 bases and J by 2 bases, and 11 bases separated the two germline ends. The CDR3 extends over 16 amino acids. The CDR3 sequence: CASSYSQALPYNEQFF. CDR3 bases: TGTGCCAGCAGTTACTCGCAGGCCCTCCCCTACAATGAGCAGTTCTTC.

The chain has TRBV19 and TRBJ2-5, with 7 bases fitting TRBD1. Germline V lookup: CDR1 LNHDA, CDR2 SQIVND (reference sequence). This CDR3 comprises 15 residues. V lost 4 bases and J lost 4; bases outside the gene matches: 9. CDR3 protein: CASSTGRGRPETQYF. Here the CDR3 DNA reads TGTGCCAGTAGTACTGGAAGGGGGCGTCCAGAGACCCAGTACTTC.

The V call is TRBV6-1, the J call TRBJ1-5; the D is unclear. The CDR3 runs 15 residues. Trimming took 4 bases from V and 1 from J, leaving 11 bases between them. CDR1 is MNHNS, CDR2 SASEGT, per germline. In nucleotides, the CDR3 is TGTGCCAGCAGTGCCCTGTCGGGGAGCAATCAGCCCCAGCATTTT. It translates to CASSALSGSNQPQHF.

This rearrangement joins TRBV7-8 to TRBJ1-5; a weak D match, TRBD1 (5 bases). The CDR3 consists of 14 residues. Germline V gene sequence: CDR1 SGHVS, CDR2 FQNEAQ. Trimming removed 5 bases from V and 5 bases from J, with 13 bases in between. The CDR3 sequence: CASSDHRDYQPQHF. Written as DNA, the CDR3 is TGTGCCAGCAGCGATCACCGGGACTATCAGCCCCAGCATTTT.

In nucleotides, the CDR3 is TGTGCCAGCAATCCCGCAGGGGAAGAGACCCAGTACTTC. It is translated as CASNPAGEETQYF. J is TRBJ2-5 and V is TRBV6-5; tentative D call: TRBD1 (6 bases). This CDR3 spans 13 amino acids. The V gene's germline CDR1 is MNHEY and CDR2 SVGAGI. The V and J ends lost 7 bases and 3 bases respectively, with 12 bases between them.

A single count supports this clone. V usage is TRBV28 and J usage is TRBJ1-1; D is undetermined. V lost 8 bases and J 7 bases, leaving 11 bases between the germline ends. This CDR3 is built from 11 residues. From germline, CDR1 is MDHEN and CDR2 SYDVKM. CDR3 nucleotides: TGTGCCAGCTACTGGACTGGTGAAGCTTTCTTT. Translated: CASYWTGEAFF.

The J gene is TRBJ1-4, the V gene TRBV6-1; no clear D. CDR1 is MNHNS, CDR2 SASEGT, per germline. This CDR3 spans 14 amino acids. V was trimmed by 7 bases and J by 8 bases, leaving 17 bases between them. The CDR3 bases are TGTGCCAGCACTCCCTCGGGGATGTGGGAAAAACTGTTTTTT. Translated, it gives CASTPSGMWEKLFF.

The chain couples TRBV6-6 to TRBJ1-3; a weak D match, TRBD1 (5 bases). There are 15 residues in the CDR3. With 6 bases removed from V and 4 bases from J, the gap between germline ends came to 16 bases. The germline CDR1 and CDR2 sequences are MNHNY and SVGAGI (reference sequence). CDR3 nucleotide sequence: TGTGCCAGCAGCAAGCAGGGAATGGGCGGAAACACCATATATTTT. As protein: CASSKQGMGGNTIYF.